The clone carrying this T cell receptor (beta chain) came up many times. Its antigen is currently unknown. Tagging with unique molecular identifiers was applied to individual cDNA molecules. TCRdb used MiXCR to reprocess the 5' RACE reads, holding one entry per CDR3 protein. The data contain 60,000 to 65,000 distinct CDR3 sequences, roughly 9% of them singletons. This entry belongs to a study of early T cells in non-severe SARS-CoV-2 infection. Background on the study: Sequencing of bulk RNA from unsorted whole blood was done, without chain pairing. Whole-study findings and limits: VDJdb matching skewed toward anti-spike CD8 responses, missing private and CD4 specificities.

The source of this sequence is an adult who was a healthcare worker with PCR-confirmed SARS-CoV-2 infection or an uninfected control (not recorded which). The sample here was whole blood, taken at baseline.

The CDR3 DNA is TGTGCCAGCAGCCAAATCCAGGGGGCGGGGGAGCAGTTCTTC. Amino acid sequence: CASSQIQGAGEQFF. The rearrangement joins TRBV7-2 to TRBJ2-1, with 8 positions matching TRBD1. CDR3 length: 14 residues. V shed 5 bases, J shed 10 bases, and the junction held 10 bases outside the gene matches. Germline V gives CDR1 SGHTA, CDR2 FQGNSA.